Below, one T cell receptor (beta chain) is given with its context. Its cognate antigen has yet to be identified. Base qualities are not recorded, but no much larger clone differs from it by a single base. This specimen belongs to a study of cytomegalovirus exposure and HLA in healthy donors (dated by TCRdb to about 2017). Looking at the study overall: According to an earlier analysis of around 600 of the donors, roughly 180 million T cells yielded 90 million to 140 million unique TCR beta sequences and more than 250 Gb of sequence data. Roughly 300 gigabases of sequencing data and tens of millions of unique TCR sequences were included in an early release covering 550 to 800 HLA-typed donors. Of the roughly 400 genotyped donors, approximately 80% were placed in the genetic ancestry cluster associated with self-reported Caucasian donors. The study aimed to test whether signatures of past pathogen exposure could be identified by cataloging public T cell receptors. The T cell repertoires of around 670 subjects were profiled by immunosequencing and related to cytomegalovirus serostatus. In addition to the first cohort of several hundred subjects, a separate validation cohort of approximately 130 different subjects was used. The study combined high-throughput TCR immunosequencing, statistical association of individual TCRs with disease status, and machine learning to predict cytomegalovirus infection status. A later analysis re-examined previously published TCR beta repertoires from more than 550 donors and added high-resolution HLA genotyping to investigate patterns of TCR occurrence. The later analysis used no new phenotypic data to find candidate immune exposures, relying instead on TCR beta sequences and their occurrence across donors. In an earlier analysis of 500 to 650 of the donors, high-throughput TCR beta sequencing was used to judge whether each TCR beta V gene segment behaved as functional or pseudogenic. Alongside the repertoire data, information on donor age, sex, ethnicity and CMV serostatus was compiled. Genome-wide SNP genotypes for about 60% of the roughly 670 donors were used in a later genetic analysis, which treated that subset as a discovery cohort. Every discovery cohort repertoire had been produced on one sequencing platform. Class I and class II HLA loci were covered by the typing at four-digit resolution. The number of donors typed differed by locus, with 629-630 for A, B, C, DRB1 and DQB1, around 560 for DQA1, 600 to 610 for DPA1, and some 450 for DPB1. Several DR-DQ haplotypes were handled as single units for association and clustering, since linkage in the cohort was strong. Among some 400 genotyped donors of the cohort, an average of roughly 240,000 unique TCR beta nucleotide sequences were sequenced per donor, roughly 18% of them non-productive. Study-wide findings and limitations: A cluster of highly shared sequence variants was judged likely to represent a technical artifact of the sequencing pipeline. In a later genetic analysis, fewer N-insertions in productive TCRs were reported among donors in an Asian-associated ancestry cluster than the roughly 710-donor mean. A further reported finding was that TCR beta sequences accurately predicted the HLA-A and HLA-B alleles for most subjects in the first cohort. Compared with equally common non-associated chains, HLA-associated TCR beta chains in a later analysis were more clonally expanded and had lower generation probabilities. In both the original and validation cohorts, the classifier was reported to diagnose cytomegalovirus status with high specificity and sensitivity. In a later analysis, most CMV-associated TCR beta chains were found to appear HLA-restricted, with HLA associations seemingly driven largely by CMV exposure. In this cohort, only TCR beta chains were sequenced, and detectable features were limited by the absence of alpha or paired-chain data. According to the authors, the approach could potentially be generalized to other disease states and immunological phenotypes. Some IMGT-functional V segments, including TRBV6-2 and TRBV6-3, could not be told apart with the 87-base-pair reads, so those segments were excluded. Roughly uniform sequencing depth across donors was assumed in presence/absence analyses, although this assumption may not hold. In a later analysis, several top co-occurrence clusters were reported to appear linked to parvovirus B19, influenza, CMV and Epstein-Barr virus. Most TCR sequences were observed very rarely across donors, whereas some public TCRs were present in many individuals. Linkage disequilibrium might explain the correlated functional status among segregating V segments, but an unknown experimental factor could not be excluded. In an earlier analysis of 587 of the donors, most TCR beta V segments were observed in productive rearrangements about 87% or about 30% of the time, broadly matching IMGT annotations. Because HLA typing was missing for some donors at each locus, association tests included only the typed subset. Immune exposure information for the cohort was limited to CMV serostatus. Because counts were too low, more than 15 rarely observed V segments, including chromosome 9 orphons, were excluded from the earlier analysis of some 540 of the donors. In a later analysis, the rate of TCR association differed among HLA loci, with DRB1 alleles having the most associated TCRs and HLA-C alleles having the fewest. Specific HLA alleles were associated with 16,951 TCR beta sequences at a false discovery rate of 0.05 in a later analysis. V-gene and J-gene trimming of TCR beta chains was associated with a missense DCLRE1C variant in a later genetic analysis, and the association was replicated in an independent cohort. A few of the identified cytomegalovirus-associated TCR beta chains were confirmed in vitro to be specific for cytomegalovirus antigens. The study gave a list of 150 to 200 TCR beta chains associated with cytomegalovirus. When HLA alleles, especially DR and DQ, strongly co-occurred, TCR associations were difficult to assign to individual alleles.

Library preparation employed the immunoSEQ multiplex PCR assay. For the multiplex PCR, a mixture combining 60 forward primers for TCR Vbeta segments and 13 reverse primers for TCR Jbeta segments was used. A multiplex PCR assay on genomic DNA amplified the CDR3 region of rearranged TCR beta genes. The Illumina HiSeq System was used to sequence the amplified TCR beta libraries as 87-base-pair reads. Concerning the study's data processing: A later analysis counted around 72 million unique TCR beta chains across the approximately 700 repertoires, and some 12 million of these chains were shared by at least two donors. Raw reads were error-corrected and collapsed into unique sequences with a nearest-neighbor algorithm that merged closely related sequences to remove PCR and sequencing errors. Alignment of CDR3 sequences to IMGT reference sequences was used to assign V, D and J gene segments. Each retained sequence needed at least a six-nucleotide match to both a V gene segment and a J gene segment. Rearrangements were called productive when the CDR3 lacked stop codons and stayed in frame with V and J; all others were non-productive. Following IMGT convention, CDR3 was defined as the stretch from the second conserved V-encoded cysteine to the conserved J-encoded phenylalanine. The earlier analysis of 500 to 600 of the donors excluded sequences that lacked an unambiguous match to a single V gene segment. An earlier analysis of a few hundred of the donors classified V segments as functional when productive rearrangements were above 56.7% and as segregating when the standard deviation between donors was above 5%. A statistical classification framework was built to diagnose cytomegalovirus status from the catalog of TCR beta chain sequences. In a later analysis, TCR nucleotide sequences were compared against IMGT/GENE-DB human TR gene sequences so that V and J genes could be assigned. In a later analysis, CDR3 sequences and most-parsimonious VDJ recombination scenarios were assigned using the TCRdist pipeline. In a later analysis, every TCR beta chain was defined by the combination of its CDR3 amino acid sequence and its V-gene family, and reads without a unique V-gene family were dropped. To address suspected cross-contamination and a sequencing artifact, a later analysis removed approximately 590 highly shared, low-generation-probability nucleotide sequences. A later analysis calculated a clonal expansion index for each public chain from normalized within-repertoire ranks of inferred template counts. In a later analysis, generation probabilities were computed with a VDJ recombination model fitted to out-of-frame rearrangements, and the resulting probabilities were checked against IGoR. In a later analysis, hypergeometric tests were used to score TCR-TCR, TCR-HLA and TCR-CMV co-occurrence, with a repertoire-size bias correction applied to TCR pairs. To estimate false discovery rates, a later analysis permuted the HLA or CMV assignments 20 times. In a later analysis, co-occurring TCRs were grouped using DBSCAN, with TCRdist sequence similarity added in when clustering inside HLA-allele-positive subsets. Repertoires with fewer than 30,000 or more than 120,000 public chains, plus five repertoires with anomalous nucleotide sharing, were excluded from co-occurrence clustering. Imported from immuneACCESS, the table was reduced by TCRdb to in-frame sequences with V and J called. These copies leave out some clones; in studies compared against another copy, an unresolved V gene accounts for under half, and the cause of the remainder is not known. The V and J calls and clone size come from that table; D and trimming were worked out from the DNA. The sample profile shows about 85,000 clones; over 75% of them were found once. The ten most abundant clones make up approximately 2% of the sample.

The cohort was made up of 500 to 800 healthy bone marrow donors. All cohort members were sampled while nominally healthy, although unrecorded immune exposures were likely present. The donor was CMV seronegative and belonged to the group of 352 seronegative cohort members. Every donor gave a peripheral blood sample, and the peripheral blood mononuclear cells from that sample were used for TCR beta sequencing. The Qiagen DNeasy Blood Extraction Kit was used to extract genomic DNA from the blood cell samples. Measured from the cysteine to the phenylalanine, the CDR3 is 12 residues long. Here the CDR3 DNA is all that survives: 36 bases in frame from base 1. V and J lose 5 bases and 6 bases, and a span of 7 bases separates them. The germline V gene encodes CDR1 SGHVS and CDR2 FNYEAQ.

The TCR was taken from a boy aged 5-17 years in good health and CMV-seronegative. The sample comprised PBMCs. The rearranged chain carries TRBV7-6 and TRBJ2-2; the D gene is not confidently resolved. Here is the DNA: TGTGCCAGCAGCCGGGTGGCCGGGGAGCTGTTTTTT. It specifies CASSRVAGELFF. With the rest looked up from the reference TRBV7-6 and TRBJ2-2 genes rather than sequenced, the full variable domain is GAGVSQSPRYKVTKRGQDVALRCDPISGHVSLYWYRQALGQGPEFLTYFNYEAQQDKSGLPNDRFSAERPEGSISTLTIQRTEQRDSAMYRCASSRVAGELFFGEGSRLTVL.